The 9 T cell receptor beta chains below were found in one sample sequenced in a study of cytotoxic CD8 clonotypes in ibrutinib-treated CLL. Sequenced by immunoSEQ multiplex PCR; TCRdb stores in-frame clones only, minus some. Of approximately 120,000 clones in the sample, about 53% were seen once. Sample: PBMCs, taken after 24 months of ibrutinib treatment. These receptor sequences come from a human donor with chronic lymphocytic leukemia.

CDR3 loop: CASSPGHHYEQYF. In DNA form, the CDR3 reads TGTGCCAGCAGCCCGGGACACCACTACGAGCAGTACTTC. The V call is TRBV7-3, the J call TRBJ2-7; a weak D match, TRBD1 (6 bases). This CDR3 comprises 13 residues. Germline V gives CDR1 SGHTA, CDR2 FQGTGA. V was cut by 5 bases and J by 3 bases, with 11 bases left in between.

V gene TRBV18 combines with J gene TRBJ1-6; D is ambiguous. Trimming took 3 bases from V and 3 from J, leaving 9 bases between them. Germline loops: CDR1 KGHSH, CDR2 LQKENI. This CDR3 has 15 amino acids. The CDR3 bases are TGTGCCAGCTCACCGTCGGCCGGCTATAATTCACCCCTCCACTTT. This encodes CASSPSAGYNSPLHF. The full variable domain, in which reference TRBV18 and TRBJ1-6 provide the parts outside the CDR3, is NAGVMQNPRHLVRRRGQEARLRCSPMKGHSHVYWYRQLPEEGLKFMVYLQKENIIDESGMPKERFSAEFPKEGPSILRIQQVVRGDSAAYFCASSPSAGYNSPLHFGNGTRLTVT.

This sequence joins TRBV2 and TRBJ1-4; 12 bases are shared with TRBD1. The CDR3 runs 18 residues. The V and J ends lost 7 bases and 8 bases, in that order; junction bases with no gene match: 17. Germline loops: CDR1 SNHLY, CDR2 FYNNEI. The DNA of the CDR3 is TGTGCCAGCAAGGCCCCCCCGGGACAGGGGGCCGTACGCGAAAAACTGTTTTTT. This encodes CASKAPPGQGAVREKLFF.

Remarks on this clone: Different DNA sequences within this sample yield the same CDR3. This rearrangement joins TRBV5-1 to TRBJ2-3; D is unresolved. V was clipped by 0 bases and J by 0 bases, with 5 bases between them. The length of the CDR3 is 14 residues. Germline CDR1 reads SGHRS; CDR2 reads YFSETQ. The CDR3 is CASSLGGSTDTQYF. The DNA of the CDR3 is TGCGCCAGCAGCTTGGGTGGTAGCACAGATACGCAGTATTTT.

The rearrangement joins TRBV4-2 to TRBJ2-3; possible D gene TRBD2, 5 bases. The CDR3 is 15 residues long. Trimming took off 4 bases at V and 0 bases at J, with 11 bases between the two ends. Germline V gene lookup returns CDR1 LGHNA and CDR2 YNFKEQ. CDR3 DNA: TGTGCCAGCAGCCGAGGACTGGCTAGCACAGATACGCAGTATTTT. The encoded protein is CASSRGLASTDTQYF.

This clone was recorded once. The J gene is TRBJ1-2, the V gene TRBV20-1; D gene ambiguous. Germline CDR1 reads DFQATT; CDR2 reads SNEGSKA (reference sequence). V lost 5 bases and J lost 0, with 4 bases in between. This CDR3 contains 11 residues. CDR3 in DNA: TGCAGTGCTTCAGCTAACTATGGCTACACCTTC. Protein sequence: CSASANYGYTF.

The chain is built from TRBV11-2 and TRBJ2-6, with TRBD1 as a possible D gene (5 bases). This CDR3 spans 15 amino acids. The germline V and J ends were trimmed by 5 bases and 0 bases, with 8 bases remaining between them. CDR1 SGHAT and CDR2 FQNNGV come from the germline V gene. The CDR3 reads CASSRQSSGANVLTF. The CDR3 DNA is TGTGCCAGCAGCCGACAGAGCTCTGGGGCCAACGTCCTGACTTTC.

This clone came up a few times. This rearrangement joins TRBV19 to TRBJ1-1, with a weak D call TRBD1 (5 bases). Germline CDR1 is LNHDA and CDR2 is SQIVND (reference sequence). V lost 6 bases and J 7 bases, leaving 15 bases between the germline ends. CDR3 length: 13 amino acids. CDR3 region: CASSQGAVGEAFF. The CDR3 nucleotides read TGTGCCAGTAGCCAAGGGGCGGTAGGTGAAGCTTTCTTT.

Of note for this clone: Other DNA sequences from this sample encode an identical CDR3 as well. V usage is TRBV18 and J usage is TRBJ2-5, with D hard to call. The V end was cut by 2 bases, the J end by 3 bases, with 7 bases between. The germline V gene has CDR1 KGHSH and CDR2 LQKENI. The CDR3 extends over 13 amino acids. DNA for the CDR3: TGTGCCAGCTCACCAGGGCAGGAAGAGACCCAGTACTTC. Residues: CASSPGQEETQYF.